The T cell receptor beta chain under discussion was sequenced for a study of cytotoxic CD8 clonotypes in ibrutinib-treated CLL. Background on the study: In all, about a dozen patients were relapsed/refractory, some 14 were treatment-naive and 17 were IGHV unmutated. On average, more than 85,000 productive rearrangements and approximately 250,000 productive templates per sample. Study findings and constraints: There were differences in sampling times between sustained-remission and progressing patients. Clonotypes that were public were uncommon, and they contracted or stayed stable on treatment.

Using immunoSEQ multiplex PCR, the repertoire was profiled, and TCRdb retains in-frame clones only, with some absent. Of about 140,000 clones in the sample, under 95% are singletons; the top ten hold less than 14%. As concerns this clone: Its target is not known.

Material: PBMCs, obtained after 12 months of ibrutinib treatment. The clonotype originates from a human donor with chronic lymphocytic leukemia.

This chain's CDR3 is CASSIRTDTISSYTF. CDR3 in DNA: TGTGCCAGCAGCATTCGAACCGACACTATCTCGAGCTACACCTTC. The genes are TRBV7-2 and TRBJ1-2; D gene unclear. Trimming shortened V by 5 bases and J by 9 bases, and 22 bases separated the two germline ends. There are 15 residues in the CDR3. Per the germline V gene, CDR1 is SGHTA and CDR2 is FQGNSA.